These 17 T cell receptor beta chains were all obtained from the same sample, sequenced in a study of vaccination and CD4 T cells after COVID-19. These TCRs' antigens remain unknown. Treatment in this sample: approximately nine-day PBMC culture with coronavirus spike peptide pools or control peptides (ViraFEST assay). The Oncomine TCR Beta short-read assay was applied to DNA of cultured CD4+ T cells. Each CDR3 protein gets one entry after TCRdb re-called the PCR reads with MiXCR. The sample shows nearly 15,000 distinct CDR3 sequences, less than 30% of them seen only once. The sample comprised cultured CD4+ T cells from blood. All receptors derive from a human donor with COVID-19.

The CDR3, as DNA: TGTGCCAGCAGCTTGGGACAGGGCCTTCCCTACGAGCAGTACTTC. This translates into CASSLGQGLPYEQYF. The chain links TRBV5-6 to TRBJ2-7; TRBD1 matches at 7 bases. V dropped 0 bases and J dropped 2; count of bases not matched to a gene: 5. CDR3 size: 15 residues. The germline V gene encodes CDR1 SGHDT and CDR2 YYEEEE.

This clonotype has a handful of counts. This chain connects TRBV7-8 to TRBJ2-3; TRBD2 agrees at 8 bases. Germline assignment: CDR1 SGHVS and CDR2 FQNEAQ. J gave up 0 bases and V 4 bases, and 6 bases lay outside the gene matches. This CDR3 spans 16 amino acids. The CDR3 coding sequence is TGTGCCAGCAGCTCAATTCCGGGGGGGAGCACAGATACGCAGTATTTT. This codes for CASSSIPGGSTDTQYF.

V and J are TRBV5-1 and TRBJ1-2, with D unresolved. The germline CDR1 and CDR2 sequences are SGHRS and YFSETQ. This CDR3 region has 14 residues. V lost 6 bases to trimming and J lost 5 bases, with 17 bases between them. CDR3 sequence reads: CASTVPGSQYGYTF. In DNA form, the CDR3 reads TGCGCCAGCACCGTACCCGGGTCCCAATATGGCTACACCTTC.

This clonotype was counted a few times. V gene TRBV28 combines with J gene TRBJ1-6; no clear D. Germline V gene lookup returns CDR1 MDHEN and CDR2 SYDVKM. Trimming stripped 6 bases from V and 7 bases from J, with 13 bases between. The CDR3 consists of 14 residues. The CDR3 nucleotides read TGTGCCAGCAGATCCGCCGGCCGCAATTCACCCCTCCACTTT. This sequence encodes CASRSAGRNSPLHF.

The rearrangement links TRBV6-2 or TRBV6-3 to TRBJ1-5, with D uncertain. This CDR3 region has 13 residues. V was pared by 10 bases and J by 5 bases, with 15 bases between. CDR1 is MNHEY, CDR2 SVGEGT, per germline. The CDR3 DNA reads TGTGCCACCGGAGGTGAGTCTCATCAGCCCCAGCATTTT. Translating gives CATGGESHQPQHF.

A note on this clonotype: Sequence at one end of the junction differs from germline and may be a read error. V gene TRBV6-5 combines with J gene TRBJ1-1; tentatively, D is TRBD1 (6 bases). The CDR3 spans 14 residues. Germline V gives CDR1 MNHEY, CDR2 SVGAGI. The CDR3, as DNA: TGTGCCAGCAGTTTCAGGGGTAAGGGCACTGAAACTTTCTTT. The encoded protein is CASSFRGKGTETFF.

The chain links TRBV19 to TRBJ2-3, with 7 positions matching TRBD2. The CDR3 is 12 residues long. J gave up 7 bases and V 11 bases, and 9 bases lay outside the gene matches. CDR1 and CDR2 (germline): LNHDA, SQIVND (reference sequence). The CDR3 sequence: CAAGGTSNTQYF. CDR3 DNA sequence: TGTGCCGCCGGGGGGACTTCTAATACGCAGTATTTT.

This clonotype was found a few times. The genes are TRBV19 and TRBJ1-6, with D perhaps TRBD1 (6 bases). Germline loops: CDR1 LNHDA, CDR2 SQIVND (reference sequence). The CDR3 extends over 14 amino acids. V lost 7 bases to trimming and J lost 7 bases, with 14 bases between them. DNA for the CDR3: TGTGCCAGTAACACAGGGTTAGAGAATTCACCCCTCCACTTT. Translating it yields CASNTGLENSPLHF.

The chain joins TRBV7-9 to TRBJ2-2, with 8 bases aligning to TRBD1. Germline V gene sequence: CDR1 SEHNR, CDR2 FQNEAQ (reference sequence). Trimming took 6 bases from V and 6 from J; bases not matched to a gene: 12. CDR3 length: 16 residues. The CDR3 sequence is CASRSSFYRGSGELFF. In nucleotides, the CDR3 is TGTGCCAGCAGAAGCTCCTTCTACAGGGGGTCCGGGGAGCTGTTTTTT.

The chain uses TRBV5-4 and TRBJ2-7; D not resolved. This CDR3 contains 14 residues. The V gene's germline CDR1 is SGHNT and CDR2 YYREEE (reference sequence). V was clipped by 3 bases and J by 2 bases, with 12 bases between them. CDR3 amino acids: CASSSKVGPYEQYF. The CDR3 bases are TGTGCCAGCAGCTCCAAGGTAGGGCCCTACGAGCAGTACTTC. Variable domain in full (rest from reference TRBV5-4 and TRBJ2-7): ETGVTQSPTHLIKTRGQQVTLRCSSQSGHNTVSWYQQALGQGPQFIFQYYREEENGRGNFPPRFSGLQFPNYSSELNVNALELDDSALYLCASSSKVGPYEQYFGPGTRLTVT.

This chain connects TRBV9 to TRBJ1-1; D perhaps matches TRBD1 (6 bases). Germline V CDR1 and CDR2: SGDLS, YYNGEE. The CDR3 totals 13 residues. V shed 0 bases and J shed 6 bases, with 9 bases lying between them. Written as DNA, the CDR3 is TGTGCCAGCAGCGTAGGGAGGACAGCTGAAGCTTTCTTT. Protein sequence: CASSVGRTAEAFF. Filled out from reference TRBV9 and TRBJ1-1, the complete variable domain reads DSGVTQTPKHLITATGQRVTLRCSPRSGDLSVYWYQQSLDQGLQFLIQYYNGEERAKGNILERFSAQQFPDLHSELNLSSLELGDSALYFCASSVGRTAEAFFGQGTRLTVV.

This clonotype is medium-sized within its sample. This chain connects TRBV10-3 to TRBJ1-1; D possibly corresponds to TRBD1 (5 bases). CDR3 length: 14 residues. The V end lost 5 bases, the J end lost 3 bases, and 13 bases lay between the germline ends. Germline CDR1 reads ENHRY; CDR2 reads SYGVKD. Here the CDR3 DNA reads TGTGCCATCAGTACCACAGGCCCCGACACTGAAGCTTTCTTT. Protein product: CAISTTGPDTEAFF.

This clonotype was picked up one time. J is TRBJ1-4 and V is TRBV4-1, with a weak D call TRBD1 (6 bases). The CDR3 covers 16 residues. Trimming took off 0 bases at V and 3 bases at J, with 11 bases between the two ends. In germline, CDR1 is MGHRA, CDR2 YSYEKL. DNA for the CDR3: TGCGCCAGCAGCCAAGATAGGGGGTTAGCTAATGAAAAACTGTTTTTT. Its protein is CASSQDRGLANEKLFF.

The chain joins TRBV28 to TRBJ1-1, with D tentatively TRBD1 (5 bases). Germline-derived CDR1 and CDR2 are MDHEN and SYDVKM. The CDR3 sequence is 14 residues long. Trimming removed 7 bases from V and 1 base from J, with 13 bases in between. This CDR3 reads CASMVGAANTEAFF. The CDR3 nucleotides read TGTGCCAGCATGGTCGGGGCCGCGAACACTGAAGCTTTCTTT. The full variable domain, its missing parts supplied by reference TRBV28 and TRBJ1-1, is DVKVTQSSRYLVKRTGEKVFLECVQDMDHENMFWYRQDPGLGLRLIYFSYDVKMKEKGDIPEGYSVSREKKERFSLILESASTNQTSMYLCASMVGAANTEAFFGQGTRLTVV.

V usage is TRBV5-1 and J usage is TRBJ2-5; TRBD1 or TRBD2 may be the D gene (6 bases each). The V gene lost 4 bases and the J gene lost 1 base, with 20 bases spanning the gap. Germline V CDR1 and CDR2: SGHRS, YFSETQ. The CDR3 spans 17 residues. The CDR3 sequence is CASSQVGGQVSQETQYF. Here the CDR3 DNA reads TGCGCCAGCAGCCAGGTGGGGGGCCAGGTTTCCCAAGAGACCCAGTACTTC.

Notes on this clonotype: Compared with germline, one end of the junction differs, possibly owing to a read error. V usage is TRBV20-1 and J usage is TRBJ1-5, with D hard to call. Germline-derived CDR1 and CDR2 are DFQATT and SNEGSKA (reference sequence). This CDR3 has 15 residues. In DNA, the CDR3 is TGCAGTGCTAGGGTAGCAGTGGATCGCAATCGGCCCCAGCATTTT. Amino acid sequence: CSARVAVDRNRPQHF.

This chain uses TRBV11-3 with TRBJ2-7; 8 bases align to TRBD1. The CDR3 spans 14 residues. Trimming cost V 7 bases and J 6 bases; bases outside gene matches: 11. CDR1 SGHNT and CDR2 YENEEA come from the germline V gene. The CDR3 region is CASTPGRDRSEQYF. Here the CDR3 DNA reads TGTGCCAGCACCCCTGGACGGGACAGGAGCGAGCAGTACTTC.